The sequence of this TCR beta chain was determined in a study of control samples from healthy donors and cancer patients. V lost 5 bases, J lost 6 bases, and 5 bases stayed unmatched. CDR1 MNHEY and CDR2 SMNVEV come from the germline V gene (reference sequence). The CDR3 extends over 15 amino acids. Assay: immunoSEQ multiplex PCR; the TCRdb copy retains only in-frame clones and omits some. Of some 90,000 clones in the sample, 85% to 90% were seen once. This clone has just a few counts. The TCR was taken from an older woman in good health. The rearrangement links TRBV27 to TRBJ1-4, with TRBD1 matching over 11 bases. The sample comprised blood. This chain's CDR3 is CASSAWTGGDEKLFF. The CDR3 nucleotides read TGTGCCAGCAGTGCCTGGACAGGGGGCGATGAAAAACTGTTTTTT.